Presented here are 21 T cell receptor beta chains from one specimen sequenced in a study of monozygotic twins with inflammatory bowel disease. With the 5' RACE reads reprocessed, TCRdb shows one record per CDR3 protein and no DNA. With about 300,000 distinct CDR3 sequences in the sample, the ten largest clones hold 5.6%. Material: blood. The origin of the receptors is a human donor with ulcerative colitis or Crohn's disease, or a healthy co-twin of an affected twin (not recorded which).

The J gene is TRBJ2-5, the V gene TRBV7-3. CDR1 is SGHTA, CDR2 FQGTGA, per germline. CDR3 size: 15 residues. CDR3: CASSLGLLGQETQYF.

This chain joins TRBV4-2 and TRBJ2-7; TCRdb's assignment of TRBD2 cannot be checked, as there is no DNA. CDR1 and CDR2 from the germline V gene are LGHNA and YNFKEQ. This CDR3 has 16 amino acids. CDR3 protein: CASSQIIGTAFYEQYF.

This chain connects TRBV7-9 to TRBJ2-7; with no DNA, the TCRdb D assignment of TRBD2 cannot be verified. The germline V gene has CDR1 SEHNR and CDR2 FQNEAQ (reference sequence). CDR3 length equals 15 residues. CDR3 amino acids: CASSALAGGTYEQYF.

The genes are TRBV14 and TRBJ1-6. In germline, CDR1 is SGHDN, CDR2 FVKESK. The CDR3 spans 16 residues. CDR3 protein: CASSRRGVFNKSPLHF.

The chain recombines TRBV20-1 with TRBJ1-5. Germline V gene data show CDR1 as DFQATT and CDR2 as SNEGSKA (reference sequence). This CDR3 is built from 15 residues. The CDR3 loop reads CSARDGSGSNQPQHF.

The rearrangement joins TRBV24-1 to TRBJ2-1; there is no DNA to check the TCRdb D call of TRBD1. CDR3 length: 19 residues. CDR1 KGHDR and CDR2 SFDVKD come from the germline V gene. This CDR3 reads CATSDRTGRGQSSYNEQFF.

V is TRBV18 and J is TRBJ1-2. Per germline, CDR1 KGHSH and CDR2 LQKENI. This CDR3 has 14 residues. This CDR3 is CASSRDVQGGGYTF.

CDR3 sequence: CASSPGVGGYSNQPQHF. V is TRBV12-3 or TRBV12-4 and J is TRBJ1-5; the TCRdb call, TRBD1, lacks DNA for checking. This CDR3 has 17 residues.

The chain is built from TRBV3-1 and TRBJ2-5. This CDR3 region has 15 residues. The germline gives CDR1 LGHDT, CDR2 YNNKEL (reference sequence). The CDR3 sequence is CASSPRIGHQETQYF.

The chain couples TRBV15 to TRBJ1-5. The germline V gene encodes CDR1 LNHNV and CDR2 YYDKDF (reference sequence). The CDR3 is 17 amino acids. CDR3 in amino acids: CATSRDRVFASNQPQHF. Looking up the rest from reference TRBV15 and TRBJ1-5 gives the full variable domain: DAMVIQNPRYQVTQFGKPVTLSCSQTLNHNVMYWYQQKSSQAPKLLFHYYDKDFNNEADTPDNFQSRRPNTSFCFLDIRSPGLGDTAMYLCATSRDRVFASNQPQHFGDGTRLSIL.

The chain joins TRBV3-1 to TRBJ2-2; absent DNA, TCRdb's TRBD2 call cannot be checked. The CDR3 totals 16 residues. Germline V lookup: CDR1 LGHDT, CDR2 YNNKEL (reference sequence). The CDR3: CASSQGSGLRTGELFF.

J is TRBJ2-1 and V is TRBV4-2; checking the TCRdb D call of TRBD2 is not possible without DNA. The CDR3 loop spans 16 amino acids. From germline, CDR1 is LGHNA and CDR2 YNFKEQ. CDR3 loop: CASSQGFSLANNEQFF.

This chain links TRBV7-2 with TRBJ2-7; as DNA is missing, the TRBD2 call by TCRdb cannot be tested. The germline CDR1 and CDR2 sequences are SGHTA and FQGNSA. The CDR3 is 15 residues long. CDR3 region: CASSMSSGRINEQYF.

The chain recombines TRBV15 with TRBJ2-3; TCRdb outputs TRBD1, but without DNA this stays unchecked. Looked up from germline, CDR1 is LNHNV and CDR2 is YYDKDF (reference sequence). The CDR3 runs to 17 residues. This CDR3 is CATSRGVAGPSTDTQYF. Full variable domain (missing parts from reference TRBV15 and TRBJ2-3): DAMVIQNPRYQVTQFGKPVTLSCSQTLNHNVMYWYQQKSSQAPKLLFHYYDKDFNNEADTPDNFQSRRPNTSFCFLDIRSPGLGDTAMYLCATSRGVAGPSTDTQYFGPGTRLTVL.

The rearrangement joins TRBV4-3 to TRBJ1-2. CDR1 and CDR2 (germline): LGHNA, YSLEER. The CDR3 is made up of 13 amino acids. The CDR3 sequence: CASSQDRGDGYTF.

V gene TRBV9 combines with J gene TRBJ2-1; there is no DNA to check the TCRdb D call of TRBD1. The germline CDR1 and CDR2 sequences are SGDLS and YYNGEE. This CDR3 spans 14 amino acids. The CDR3 reads CASSTGQGGEWQFF.

The genes are TRBV6-1 and TRBJ1-3; TCRdb lists TRBD1, though no DNA is available to test this call. The CDR3 is made up of 15 amino acids. From germline, CDR1 is MNHNS and CDR2 SASEGT. CDR3 region: CASGWGGATGNTIYF.

This chain links TRBV29-1 with TRBJ2-5; TCRdb designates TRBD1, a call that cannot be tested without DNA. CDR1 and CDR2 (germline): SQVTM, ANQGSEA. This CDR3 has 14 residues. The CDR3 sequence: CSVVIGGVGETQYF.

The rearrangement links TRBV30 to TRBJ2-1; TCRdb indicates TRBD2, and absent DNA this call remains unverified. The CDR3 consists of 15 residues. Germline V gene lookup returns CDR1 GTSNPN and CDR2 SVGIG (reference sequence). The CDR3 spells CASGLAGGLYNEQFF.

The chain combines TRBV29-1 with TRBJ1-3. Germline lookup yields CDR1 SQVTM and CDR2 ANQGSEA. The CDR3 loop spans 11 amino acids. This chain's CDR3 is CSVVAGNTIYF.

The rearrangement joins TRBV7-2 to TRBJ2-3; TCRdb designates TRBD2, a call that cannot be tested without DNA. Per the germline V gene, CDR1 is SGHTA and CDR2 is FQGNSA. The CDR3 is 14 amino acids. Here the CDR3 reads CASSRMGRTDTQYF.